This T cell receptor (beta chain) was captured by sequencing in a study of cytomegalovirus exposure and HLA in healthy donors. Broader study findings: With later analysis, a missense DCLRE1C variant became linked to TCR beta V- and J-gene trimming. Using the classifier, cytomegalovirus status was reportedly diagnosed with high specificity and sensitivity.

Germline CDR1 is SGHNT and CDR2 is YYREEE (reference sequence). The CDR3 is 14 amino acids. V trimming: 2 bases; J trimming: 2 bases; junction bases outside the gene matches: 2. 60 Vbeta and 13 Jbeta primers were used in PCR. Assay used: immunoSEQ multiplex PCR; TCRdb lists only in-frame clones, some missing. Of 90,000 to 150,000 clones in the sample, 63% are singletons; the top ten hold about 9%. For this clone: What it binds is not known.

Sequenced material: PBMCs. This TCR derives from a man aged 40-50 years in good health and CMV-seropositive. The chain links TRBV5-4 to TRBJ1-2; 8 bases agree with TRBD1. The CDR3 DNA sequence: TGTGCCAGCAGCTTACAGGGGGTGAACTATGGCTACACCTTC. It is translated as CASSLQGVNYGYTF.